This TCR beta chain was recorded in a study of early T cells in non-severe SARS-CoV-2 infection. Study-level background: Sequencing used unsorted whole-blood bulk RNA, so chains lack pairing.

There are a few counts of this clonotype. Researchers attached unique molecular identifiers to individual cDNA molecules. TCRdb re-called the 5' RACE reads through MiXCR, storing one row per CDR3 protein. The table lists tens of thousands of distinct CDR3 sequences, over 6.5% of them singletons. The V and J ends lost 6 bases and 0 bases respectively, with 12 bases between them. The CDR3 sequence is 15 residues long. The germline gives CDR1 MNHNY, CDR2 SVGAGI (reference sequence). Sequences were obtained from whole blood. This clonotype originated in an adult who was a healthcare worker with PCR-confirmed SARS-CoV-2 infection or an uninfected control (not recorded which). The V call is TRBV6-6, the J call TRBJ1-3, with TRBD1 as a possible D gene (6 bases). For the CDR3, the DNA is TGTGCCAGCAGGAACGGACAGAGCTCTGGAAACACCATATATTTT. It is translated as CASRNGQSSGNTIYF.